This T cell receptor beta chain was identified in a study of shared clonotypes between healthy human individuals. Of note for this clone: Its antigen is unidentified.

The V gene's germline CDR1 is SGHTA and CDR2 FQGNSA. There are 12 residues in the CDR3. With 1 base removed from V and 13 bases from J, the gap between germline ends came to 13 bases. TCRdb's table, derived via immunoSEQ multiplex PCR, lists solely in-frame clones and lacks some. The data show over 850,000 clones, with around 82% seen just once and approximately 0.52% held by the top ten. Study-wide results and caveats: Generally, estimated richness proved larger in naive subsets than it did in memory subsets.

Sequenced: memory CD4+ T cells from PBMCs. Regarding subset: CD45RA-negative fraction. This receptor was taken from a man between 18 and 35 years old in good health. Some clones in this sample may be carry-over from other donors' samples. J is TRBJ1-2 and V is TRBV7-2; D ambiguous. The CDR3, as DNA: TGTGCCAGCAGCTTAGGGGAACGGGTAGCCACCTTC. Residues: CASSLGERVATF.